The clone carrying this TCR beta chain showed up just a few times. The data derive from a study of blood T cell repertoires in COVID-19. CDR3 length: 14 amino acids. V dropped 1 base and J dropped 8; count of bases not matched to a gene: 1. Germline V gives CDR1 LGHDT, CDR2 YNNKEL (reference sequence). The repertoire was sequenced with immunoSEQ multiplex PCR; TCRdb's copy has only in-frame clones and lacks some. This sample has tens of thousands of clones, with over 80% found just once. The material sequenced was peripheral blood. This chain uses TRBV3-1 (or the pseudogene TRBV3-2) with TRBJ2-4; 11 nucleotides match TRBD1. This sequence was found in a human donor in a cohort sampled during active COVID-19. This CDR3 is CASSQGTGGYIQYF. The CDR3 coding sequence is TGTGCCAGCAGCCAAGGGACAGGGGGCTACATTCAGTACTTC.